This is a list of T cell receptor beta chains from one sample in a study of blood T cell repertoires in COVID-19. Clones were sequenced by immunoSEQ multiplex PCR, and TCRdb holds only the in-frame ones, with some missing. This sample yields 250,000 to 350,000 clones, of which about four fifths are seen a single time; roughly 1.3% belongs to the top ten. The specimen sequenced was peripheral blood. The receptors were sampled from a woman in her 50s with acute or convalescent COVID-19. CDR3s include the opening cysteine and the closing phenylalanine or tryptophan. Each record gives: V gene, J gene, D gene, clone size, CDR3 protein, CDR3 DNA. A D gene is named only where the DNA matches it firmly. Clone size is shown for a subset of rows, as once, few, many or a class of expanded clone.

V: TRBV12-3/TRBV12-4; J: TRBJ2-3; D: .; size: .; CDR3: CASSFSSQDTQYF; DNA: TGTGCCAGCAGTTTTTCTAGCCAAGATACGCAGTATTTT
V: TRBV7-9; J: TRBJ1-2; D: .; size: .; CDR3: CASSLEGLRGYTF; DNA: TGTGCCAGCAGCTTAGAGGGACTCAGGGGCTACACCTTC
V: TRBV30; J: TRBJ1-5; D: .; size: once; CDR3: CAWGRGNQPQHF; DNA: TGTGCCTGGGGGCGAGGGAATCAGCCCCAGCATTTT
V: TRBV30; J: TRBJ2-7; D: .; size: .; CDR3: CAWNRGQIYEQYF; DNA: TGTGCCTGGAATCGGGGACAAATCTACGAGCAGTACTTC
V: TRBV19; J: TRBJ2-7; D: TRBD1; size: .; CDR3: CASSISAGTGSLYEQYF; DNA: TGTGCCAGTAGTATAAGCGCGGGGACAGGGAGCCTTTACGAGCAGTACTTC
V: TRBV5-1; J: TRBJ2-2; D: .; size: .; CDR3: CASSPGHSGGTGELFF; DNA: TGCGCCAGCAGCCCAGGGCACTCAGGGGGGACCGGGGAGCTGTTTTTT
V: TRBV5-1; J: TRBJ2-5; D: .; size: .; CDR3: CASSLGGPGEETQYF; DNA: TGCGCCAGCAGCTTGGGAGGCCCGGGGGAGGAGACCCAGTACTTC
V: TRBV18; J: TRBJ1-4; D: .; size: .; CDR3: CASSHLQETNEKLFF; DNA: TGTGCCAGCTCACACCTACAGGAAACTAATGAAAAACTGTTTTTT
V: TRBV7-2; J: TRBJ2-4; D: TRBD2; size: .; CDR3: CASSLHGGVAKNIQYF; DNA: TGTGCCAGCAGCTTACACGGGGGGGTAGCCAAAAACATTCAGTACTTC
V: TRBV28; J: TRBJ2-1; D: .; size: .; CDR3: CASSLGATPDYNEQFF; DNA: TGTGCCAGCAGTTTGGGAGCCACCCCAGACTACAATGAGCAGTTCTTC
V: TRBV12-3/TRBV12-4; J: TRBJ1-2; D: .; size: .; CDR3: CASSPDYGYTF; DNA: TGTGCCAGCAGTCCAGACTATGGCTACACCTTC
V: TRBV10-1; J: TRBJ2-4; D: .; size: .; CDR3: CASSEPHGAKNIQYF; DNA: TGCGCCAGCAGTGAGCCACACGGGGCCAAAAACATTCAGTACTTC
V: TRBV3-1/TRBV3-2; J: TRBJ2-1; D: .; size: .; CDR3: CALAWGRGNEQFF; DNA: TGTGCCCTCGCTTGGGGGCGCGGTAATGAGCAGTTCTTC
V: TRBV3-1/TRBV3-2; J: TRBJ2-6; D: TRBD1; size: .; CDR3: CASSQDRGSSGANVLTF; DNA: TGTGCCAGCAGCCAGGACAGGGGTAGCTCTGGGGCCAACGTCCTGACTTTC
V: TRBV5-1; J: TRBJ1-1; D: .; size: .; CDR3: CASSRGSVGTEAFF; DNA: TGCGCCAGCAGCCGGGGGTCCGTAGGGACTGAAGCTTTCTTT
V: TRBV7-8; J: TRBJ1-6; D: TRBD1; size: .; CDR3: CASSLLVRGRSPLHF; DNA: TGTGCCAGCAGCTTACTCGTCAGGGGGCGTTCACCCCTCCACTTT
V: TRBV30; J: TRBJ1-3; D: .; size: .; CDR3: CASPRGINGNTIYF; DNA: TGTGCCTCCCCCCGAGGGATCAATGGAAACACCATATATTTT
V: TRBV5-1; J: TRBJ1-1; D: .; size: .; CDR3: CASSVRPGEKTEAFF; DNA: TGCGCCAGCAGCGTCCGGCCAGGGGAGAAGACTGAAGCTTTCTTT
V: TRBV2; J: TRBJ1-1; D: .; size: .; CDR3: CASSDQGNTEAFF; DNA: TGTGCCAGCAGTGACCAGGGTAACACTGAAGCTTTCTTT
V: TRBV7-2; J: TRBJ2-7; D: TRBD1; size: few; CDR3: CASSTDREGEQYF; DNA: TGTGCCAGCAGCACGGACAGGGAAGGCGAGCAGTACTTC
V: TRBV2; J: TRBJ1-1; D: .; size: .; CDR3: CATVGGTEAFF; DNA: TGTGCCACCGTAGGGGGAACTGAAGCTTTCTTT
V: TRBV2; J: TRBJ2-7; D: .; size: .; CDR3: CASRLAEYEQYF; DNA: TGTGCCAGCCGGTTAGCGGAATACGAGCAGTACTTC